What follows are 30 T cell receptor beta chains derived from one specimen sequenced in a study of T cell clonality in common variable immunodeficiency. The repertoire was sequenced with immunoSEQ multiplex PCR; TCRdb's copy has only in-frame clones and lacks some. The sample is made up of around 45,000 clones, none counted only once. The specimen was peripheral blood mononuclear cells. Receptors originate from a person between 18 and 69 years old in good health.

Comment on this clone: The read halts 3 residues ahead of the CDR3 end, with the missing end drawn from the germline J gene. This chain links TRBV18 with TRBJ1-1; D unclear. CDR1 is KGHSH, CDR2 LQKENI, per germline. The V and J ends lost 3 bases and 2 bases respectively, with 10 bases between them. The CDR3 has 14 residues. CDR3 residues: CASSPGHANTEAFF. CDR3 DNA, as far as it was read: TGTGCCAGCTCACCGGGCCATGCAAACACTGAA.

This clone was seen ten or more times. The read finishes 3 residues shy of the CDR3 end, and the germline J gene is used to complete it. The chain carries TRBV20-1 and TRBJ2-5; D remains ambiguous. Germline CDR1 DFQATT, CDR2 SNEGSKA (reference sequence). V dropped 2 bases and J dropped 5 bases, with 6 bases sitting between them. The length of the CDR3 is 11 residues. CDR3 in amino acids: CSARSRETQYF. CDR3 DNA (partial): TGCAGTGCTAGATCCCGTGAGACC.

This clone was recorded a few times. The CDR3 end is not reached by the read, which stops 3 residues before it; the germline J gene fills it in. V and J are TRBV2 and TRBJ1-1; TRBD1 might be the D (6 bases). With 8 bases removed from V and 4 bases from J, the gap between germline ends came to 11 bases. Per germline, CDR1 SNHLY and CDR2 FYNNEI. The CDR3 is 12 residues long. CDR3 DNA, as far as it was read: TGTGCCAGCCGGGGAGGGGGCACTGAA. Encoded protein: CASRGGGTE. The CDR3 reads in full as CASRGGGTEAFF.

There are many counts of this clone. Coverage ceases 3 residues before the CDR3 finishes, and the germline J gene fills in the end. V and J are TRBV5-1 and TRBJ2-3; no reliable D call. The CDR3 extends over 14 amino acids. CDR1 SGHRS and CDR2 YFSETQ come from the germline V gene. V was trimmed by 4 bases and J by 2 bases, leaving 11 bases between them. This CDR3 reads CASSPSASTDTQYF. The sequenced part of the CDR3 DNA is TGCGCCAGCAGCCCGAGCGCGTCCACAGATACG.

This clone was recorded at least ten times. The read is 3 residues too short to cover the CDR3 end, so that end is filled in from the germline J gene. The chain uses TRBV10-3 and TRBJ1-4, with 8 bases fitting TRBD1. Looked up from germline, CDR1 is ENHRY and CDR2 is SYGVKD. Trimming at V came to 5 bases and at J to 10 bases, leaving 3 bases not matched to a gene. The CDR3 runs to 12 residues. The DNA read from the CDR3 is TGTGCCATCAGTAACAGGGGGGTAAAA. It is translated as CAISNRGVK. The complete CDR3 protein is CAISNRGVKLFF.

This clone was recorded at least ten times. Sequencing ends 3 residues short of the CDR3 end; the germline J gene provides the rest. The chain is built from TRBV5-1 and TRBJ1-1; 8 nucleotides align to TRBD1. Germline V CDR1 and CDR2: SGHRS, YFSETQ. The CDR3 spans 15 residues. The trim removed 0 bases at V and 2 bases at J, leaving 3 bases unmatched. The sequenced CDR3 bases are TGCGCCAGCAGCTTGGGGACAGGGTTAAACACTGAA. Encoded protein: CASSLGTGLNTE. The whole CDR3 is CASSLGTGLNTEAFF.

This clone was observed many times. CDR3 region: CASSRGLAGDNEQFF. CDR3 bases read: TGTGCCAGCAGCCGTGGTCTAGCGGGAGACAATGAG. The chain carries TRBV7-3 and TRBJ2-1, with 10 nucleotides matching TRBD2. The CDR3 extends 3 residues past the end of the read, so its final part is completed from the germline J gene. V was clipped by 5 bases and J by 5 bases; unmatched bases: 6. The CDR3 is 15 residues long. Germline CDR1 SGHTA, CDR2 FQGTGA.

Ten or more counts support this clone. The read halts 3 residues ahead of the CDR3 end, with the missing end drawn from the germline J gene. This chain joins TRBV9 and TRBJ2-2, with 10 bases that match TRBD2. V lost 4 bases to trimming and J lost 5 bases; unmatched junction nucleotides: 8. The CDR3 covers 16 residues. The germline V gene encodes CDR1 SGDLS and CDR2 YYNGEE. CDR3 sequence: CASSTSGRAGTGELFF. The covered CDR3 bases are TGTGCCAGCAGCACAAGCGGGAGGGCCGGAACCGGGGAG.

There are many counts of this clone. The DNA ends 3 residues before the CDR3 does, and the rest of the CDR3 is filled in from the germline J gene. This chain joins TRBV20-1 and TRBJ1-2, with 9 positions matching TRBD1. Losses at the gene ends were 6 bases for V and 5 bases for J; bases not matched to a gene: 16. In germline, CDR1 is DFQATT, CDR2 SNEGSKA (reference sequence). There are 16 residues in the CDR3. This CDR3 reads CSASTPGTGNLYGYTF. The part of the CDR3 DNA that was read is TGCAGTGCCAGCACACCCGGGACAGGGAACCTTTATGGC.

This clone has ten or more counts. Read data end 3 residues before the CDR3 end; the end is taken from the germline J gene. V usage is TRBV10-3 and J usage is TRBJ1-1; 8 bases match TRBD1. This CDR3 has 14 residues. The germline V gene has CDR1 ENHRY and CDR2 SYGVKD. Trimming at V came to 7 bases and at J to 7 bases, leaving 11 bases not matched to a gene. This CDR3 is CAINRDRSRIEAFF. CDR3 bases read: TGTGCCATCAACCGGGACAGGAGCCGAATTGAA.

This clone was seen at least ten times. The CDR3 end falls 3 residues outside the read, so it is completed with the germline J gene. Other DNA sequences in the sample encode the same CDR3. The chain uses TRBV20-1 and TRBJ2-7, with 8 nucleotides matching TRBD1. V was pared by 7 bases and J by 6 bases, with 11 bases of the junction left unmatched. The CDR3 is made up of 13 amino acids. Germline V gene lookup returns CDR1 DFQATT and CDR2 SNEGSKA (reference sequence). The CDR3 region is CSGGGQGWFEQYF. The sequenced CDR3 bases are TGCAGTGGTGGTGGACAGGGTTGGTTCGAG.

This clone showed up many times. One end of the junction fails to match germline, which may point to a read error. The CDR3 loop is CASSVVSGVNVLTF. CDR3 bases read: TGTGCCAGCAGCGTAGTTTCCGGGGTCAACGTC. The gene calls are TRBV9 and TRBJ2-6, with a tentative D call TRBD2 (5 bases). The read halts 3 residues ahead of the CDR3 end, with the missing end drawn from the germline J gene. Germline V gene lookup returns CDR1 SGDLS and CDR2 YYNGEE. The CDR3 totals 14 residues.

Turning to this clone: The CDR3 end is not reached by the read, which stops 3 residues before it; the germline J gene fills it in. Within the sample, other DNA sequences also encode this same CDR3. The J gene is TRBJ1-3, the V gene TRBV7-9; D is possibly TRBD1 (5 bases). The germline gives CDR1 SEHNR, CDR2 FQNEAQ (reference sequence). The length of the CDR3 is 15 residues. Trimming took off 5 bases at V and 0 bases at J, with 11 bases between the two ends. The sequenced part of the CDR3 DNA is TGTGCCAGCAGCCCCAGGGCGAGCTCTGGAAACACC. Protein product: CASSPRASSGNT. The entire CDR3 protein reads CASSPRASSGNTIYF.

This clone was seen ten or more times. The read gets to within 3 residues of the CDR3 end, and the germline J gene fills in the rest. The genes are TRBV19 and TRBJ2-1; no firm D call. CDR3 length: 15 residues. From germline, CDR1 is LNHDA and CDR2 SQIVND (reference sequence). The ends were cut back, 1 base at V and 3 bases at J, with 10 bases in the middle. The sequenced part of the CDR3 DNA is TGTGCCAGTAGTATAGCCGACATAGGCTACAATGAG. Translated, it gives CASSIADIGYNE. The full CDR3 reads CASSIADIGYNEQFF.

This clone has a count of ten or more. The CDR3 end lies 3 residues beyond the end of the read and is filled in from the germline J gene. This sequence joins TRBV2 and TRBJ2-3; no firm D call. CDR3 length equals 14 residues. Trimming took off 4 bases at V and 2 bases at J, with 10 bases between the two ends. Germline V CDR1 and CDR2: SNHLY, FYNNEI. CDR3 loop: CASSVSRNTDTQYF. The CDR3 bases that were read are TGTGCCAGCAGTGTTTCCAGAAACACAGATACG.

This clone was detected many times. The read comes to an end 3 residues before the CDR3 does, leaving the germline J gene to fill in the end. The chain links TRBV12-3 or TRBV12-4 to TRBJ1-6; TRBD1 matches at 7 bases. Losses at the gene ends were 1 base for V and 9 bases for J; bases not matched to a gene: 3. This CDR3 has 14 residues. The CDR3 protein is CASSLGQGSSPLHF. The part of the CDR3 DNA that was read is TGTGCCAGCAGTTTAGGACAGGGATCTTCACCC.

This clone occurred many times. Sequencing ends 3 residues short of the CDR3 end; the germline J gene provides the rest. This chain connects TRBV10-3 to TRBJ2-2; D remains ambiguous. Per the germline V gene, CDR1 is ENHRY and CDR2 is SYGVKD. The CDR3 is 14 amino acids. With 2 bases removed from V and 7 bases from J, the gap between germline ends came to 11 bases. CDR3: CAISEPQGGGELFF. The sequenced part of the CDR3 DNA is TGTGCCATCAGTGAGCCCCAAGGTGGCGGGGAG.

This clone was counted at least ten times. Read sequence stops 3 residues before the CDR3 end, and the germline J gene provides the missing end. The rearrangement joins TRBV27 to TRBJ1-6, with 7 bases fitting TRBD1. Germline values: CDR1 MNHEY, CDR2 SMNVEV (reference sequence). The CDR3 contains 15 residues. Losses at the gene ends were 4 bases for V and 7 bases for J; bases not matched to a gene: 7. CDR3 loop: CASSSFDRDNSPLHF. The part of the CDR3 DNA that was read is TGTGCCAGCAGTTCCTTTGACAGGGACAATTCACCC.

In its sample, this clone was seen many times. Read sequence stops 3 residues before the CDR3 end, and the germline J gene provides the missing end. This chain uses TRBV14 with TRBJ2-2; TRBD1 matches at 7 bases. Trimming at V came to 0 bases and at J to 5 bases, leaving 6 bases not matched to a gene. CDR1 is SGHDN and CDR2 is FVKESK in the germline V gene. The CDR3 is made up of 16 amino acids. The CDR3 spells CASSQELRQGTGELFF. Partial CDR3 DNA: TGTGCCAGCAGCCAAGAGCTACGACAGGGAACCGGGGAG.

This clone was observed many times. The observed sequence ends 3 residues before the CDR3 terminus, with the missing tail filled in from the germline J gene. V is TRBV7-3 and J is TRBJ2-5; the match to TRBD2 covers 7 bases. The junction had 2 bases not matched to a gene; V was cut back by 1 base and J by 3 bases. Germline CDR1 reads SGHTA; CDR2 reads FQGTGA. The CDR3 contains 14 residues. CDR3 amino acids: CASSLSGGEETQYF. The sequenced CDR3 bases are TGTGCCAGCAGCTTAAGTGGGGGGGAAGAGACC. Complete variable domain (other parts from reference TRBV7-3 and TRBJ2-5): GAGVSQTPSNKVTEKGKYVELRCDPISGHTALYWYRQSLGQGPEFLIYFQGTGAADDSGLPNDRFFAVRPEGSVSTLKIQRTERGDSAVYLCASSLSGGEETQYFGPGTRLLVL.

This clone appeared a few times. A far larger clone lies a single base away; this is likely a read error. The read terminates 3 residues before the CDR3 end, so the remaining end is supplied by the germline J gene. The chain has TRBV6-2 or TRBV6-3 and TRBJ2-1; no reliable D call. This CDR3 contains 14 residues. Germline CDR1 reads MNHEY; CDR2 reads SVGEGT. V gave up 3 bases and J gave up 3 bases, with 9 bases separating them. The CDR3 loop is CASSYPPGYNEQFF. The CDR3 DNA, read in part, is TGTGCCAGCAGTTATCCCCCAGGCTACAATGAG.

This clone was found many times. The observed sequence ends 3 residues before the CDR3 terminus, with the missing tail filled in from the germline J gene. The chain has TRBV5-1 and TRBJ1-2, with a tentative D call TRBD1 (6 bases). The CDR3 runs 13 residues. The germline V and J ends were trimmed by 5 bases and 1 base, with 9 bases remaining between them. Germline V gives CDR1 SGHRS, CDR2 YFSETQ. The CDR3 loop reads CASSPDSNYGYTF. Partial CDR3 DNA: TGCGCCAGCAGTCCGGACAGTAACTATGGC.

This clone was detected ten times or more. The CDR3 end is not reached by the read, which stops 3 residues before it; the germline J gene fills it in. This rearrangement joins TRBV4-1 to TRBJ1-3; 7 nucleotides line up with TRBD1. The CDR3 runs 15 residues. Germline V gives CDR1 MGHRA, CDR2 YSYEKL. The junction had 11 bases not matched to a gene; V was cut back by 4 bases and J by 8 bases. The sequenced CDR3 bases are TGCGCCAGCAGCCCCTCTAGGACAGGTAGAGACACC. It is translated as CASSPSRTGRDT. The entire CDR3 reads CASSPSRTGRDTIYF.

This clone was recorded at least ten times. The CDR3 extends 3 residues past the end of the read, so its final part is completed from the germline J gene. The J gene is TRBJ1-1, the V gene TRBV12-3 or TRBV12-4, with a weak D call TRBD1 (6 bases). The CDR3 length is 15 residues. V was pared by 6 bases and J by 0 bases, with 14 bases between. This CDR3 reads CASSPHRTVNTEAFF. Incomplete CDR3 DNA: TGTGCCAGCAGCCCACACCGGACAGTGAACACTGAA.

This clone was found many times. With the read ending 3 residues before the CDR3 end, the germline J gene is used to fill in that end. The J gene is TRBJ1-5, the V gene TRBV10-3; D not certain. V was clipped by 0 bases and J by 0 bases, with 15 bases between them. The CDR3 is 18 amino acids. The germline gives CDR1 ENHRY, CDR2 SYGVKD. CDR3 DNA, as far as it was read: TGTGCCATCAGTGAGTCGGGCCCGGCGGGGTATAGCAATCAGCCC. Translation gives CAISESGPAGYSNQP. The entire CDR3 protein reads CAISESGPAGYSNQPQHF.

There are many counts of this clone. The read halts 3 residues ahead of the CDR3 end, with the missing end drawn from the germline J gene. The chain links TRBV2 to TRBJ1-2, with TRBD1 as a possible D gene (5 bases). The germline V gene encodes CDR1 SNHLY and CDR2 FYNNEI. The ends were cut back, 3 bases at V and 4 bases at J, with 9 bases in the middle. The CDR3 is made up of 13 amino acids. CDR3 DNA, as far as it was read: TGTGCCAGCAGTGACCCCGGGGGCTATGGC. Translated, it gives CASSDPGGYG. The full CDR3 is CASSDPGGYGYTF. Full variable domain (missing parts from reference TRBV2 and TRBJ1-2): EPEVTQTPSHQVTQMGQEVILRCVPISNHLYFYWYRQILGQKVEFLVSFYNNEISEKSEIFDDQFSVERPDGSNFTLKIRSTKLEDSAMYFCASSDPGGYGYTFGSGTRLTVV.

Only a few counts were recorded for this clone. One end of the junction fails to match germline, which may point to a read error. The CDR3 goes on 3 residues after the read ends, and that part is filled in from the germline J gene. In the same sample, other DNA sequences code for this CDR3. The rearrangement uses TRBV7-9 and TRBJ1-3; a weak D match, TRBD1 (5 bases). Germline-derived CDR1 and CDR2 are SEHNR and FQNEAQ (reference sequence). This CDR3 is built from 13 residues. Here the CDR3 reads CSSSGDFGNTIYF. The DNA read from the CDR3 is TGTTCCAGCAGCGGGGACTTTGGAAATACC.

In this sample, this clone turned up many times. Coverage ceases 3 residues before the CDR3 finishes, and the germline J gene fills in the end. The chain joins TRBV7-3 to TRBJ2-6; no clear D. The CDR3 contains 15 residues. V gave up 5 bases and J gave up 0 bases, with 8 bases separating them. Per germline, CDR1 SGHTA and CDR2 FQGTGA. CDR3 loop: CASSPGSSGANVLTF. The part of the CDR3 DNA that was read is TGTGCCAGCAGCCCAGGTAGCTCTGGGGCCAACGTC.

At least ten counts were recorded for this clone. The read terminates 3 residues ahead of where the CDR3 ends, so the germline J gene completes it. V and J are TRBV5-1 and TRBJ2-1, with D possibly being TRBD2 (6 bases). The CDR3 covers 17 residues. Germline V gives CDR1 SGHRS, CDR2 YFSETQ. V gave up 0 bases and J gave up 0 bases, with 13 bases separating them. The CDR3 sequence is CASSLESGGPSYNEQFF. The CDR3 bases that were read are TGCGCCAGCAGCTTGGAATCTGGAGGGCCCTCCTACAATGAG.

The table lists this clone with many counts. The observed sequence ends 3 residues before the CDR3 terminus, with the missing tail filled in from the germline J gene. This sequence joins TRBV20-1 and TRBJ2-7, with D perhaps matching TRBD2 (5 bases). This CDR3 is built from 15 residues. The germline CDR1 and CDR2 sequences are DFQATT and SNEGSKA (reference sequence). Trimming removed 5 bases from V and 2 bases from J, with 19 bases in between. This CDR3 is CSAALPQRTPYEQYF. CDR3 bases read: TGCAGTGCTGCCCTCCCCCAGCGGACCCCCTACGAG.